The entry below describes one TCR beta chain. Repertoires were generated with immunoSEQ multiplex PCR, while TCRdb's copy carries only in-frame clones and drops some. The table shows about 14,000 clones, with about 83% occurring only once. The entry originates in a study of PD-1 blockade in classical Hodgkin lymphoma. This CDR3 comprises 18 residues. Per the germline V gene, CDR1 is SGHNT and CDR2 is YYREEE (reference sequence). The ends lost 6 bases at V and 2 bases at J; junction bases unmatched: 11. Relapses following autologous stem cell transplantation were seen in all patients, with brentuximab vedotin exposure varying. Best responses fell into complete response, partial response or progressive disease.

This sequence was found in a human donor with classical Hodgkin lymphoma. The sample was peripheral blood mononuclear cells (PBMCs), taken before the second cycle of nivolumab. This chain uses TRBV5-4 with TRBJ2-6, with 10 bases matching TRBD1. The CDR3 sequence is CASKSPRTGGTGANVLTF. In nucleotides, the CDR3 is TGTGCCAGCAAATCCCCCCGGACAGGGGGAACTGGGGCCAACGTCCTGACTTTC.